These T cell receptor beta chains were read from a single sample in a study of CD8+ T cells in alopecia areata. Measured with immunoSEQ multiplex PCR; TCRdb has only the in-frame clones, and not every one. The data contain about 250,000 clones, under 70% of them singletons. Sequences were derived from CD4+ T cells sorted from blood, sampled at week 0. The receptors shown here come from a human donor with alopecia areata. CDR3s include the opening cysteine and the closing phenylalanine or tryptophan. The D gene is left open where the match is weak. Rows give clone size only sometimes, using once, few, many, or a class for an expanded clone.

11,NA,TRBV29-1,NA,TRBJ2-5,CSVEEGETQYF,TGCAGCGTTGAAGAGGGAGAGACCCAGTACTTC
12,NA,TRBV29-1,few,TRBJ2-7,CSVVTAAYEQYF,TGCAGCGTTGTCACCGCAGCCTACGAGCAGTACTTC
13,NA,TRBV10-3,NA,TRBJ1-1,CAISQQGGTEAFF,TGTGCCATCAGCCAACAGGGTGGCACTGAAGCTTTCTTT
14,TRBD1,TRBV6-5,NA,TRBJ2-1,CASSRQGNYNEQFF,TGTGCCAGCAGTCGACAGGGGAATTACAATGAGCAGTTCTTC
17,NA,TRBV2,few,TRBJ2-6,CASSPDRTPSGANVLTF,TGTGCCAGCAGCCCCGACAGGACTCCCTCTGGGGCCAACGTCCTGACTTTC
13,NA,TRBV29-1,NA,TRBJ2-5,CSVETPGLETQYF,TGCAGCGTTGAAACCCCGGGGTTGGAGACCCAGTACTTC
15,NA,TRBV25-1,NA,TRBJ2-5,CASSEGLIQAETQYF,TGTGCCAGCAGTGAAGGACTCATCCAGGCGGAGACCCAGTACTTC
15,NA,TRBV11-2,few,TRBJ2-1,CASASRESSYNEQFF,TGTGCCAGCGCCAGTCGGGAGAGCTCCTACAATGAGCAGTTCTTC
14,NA,TRBV14,few,TRBJ2-7,CASSLRAGGEEQYF,TGTGCCAGCAGCCTACGTGCGGGCGGGGAGGAGCAGTACTTC
13,NA,TRBV9,NA,TRBJ2-3,CATGRGAEDTQYF,TGTGCCACCGGTCGGGGGGCGGAAGATACGCAGTATTTT
15,NA,TRBV7-9,NA,TRBJ2-5,CASSPGVRNQETQYF,TGTGCCAGCAGCCCAGGGGTTCGGAACCAAGAGACCCAGTACTTC
13,NA,TRBV18,NA,TRBJ2-7,CASSPLDEGEQYF,TGTGCCAGCTCACCACTCGACGAGGGCGAGCAGTACTTC
8,NA,TRBV20-1,NA,TRBJ2-3,CSADTQYF,TGCAGTGCGGATACGCAGTATTTT
15,TRBD2,TRBV14,few,TRBJ2-5,CASSQGLADQETQYF,TGTGCCAGCAGCCAGGGACTAGCAGATCAAGAGACCCAGTACTTC
17,NA,TRBV10-3,NA,TRBJ1-5,CAISESTPGASNQPQHF,TGTGCCATCAGTGAGTCGACACCCGGAGCCAGCAATCAGCCCCAGCATTTT
11,NA,TRBV29-1,few,TRBJ2-1,CSVGVLGEQFF,TGCAGCGTTGGCGTATTGGGCGAGCAGTTCTTC
14,TRBD2,TRBV9,NA,TRBJ2-7,CASSITSGSYEQYF,TGTGCCAGCAGCATAACTAGCGGTTCCTACGAGCAGTACTTC
13,TRBD1,TRBV2,NA,TRBJ2-5,CASSTGEKETQYF,TGTGCCAGCAGTACAGGGGAGAAAGAGACCCAGTACTTC
13,NA,TRBV14,NA,TRBJ2-5,CASSQDSAETQYF,TGTGCCAGCAGCCAAGATAGCGCAGAGACCCAGTACTTC
13,NA,TRBV7-9,NA,TRBJ2-1,CASSRRQINEQFF,TGTGCCAGCAGCCGAAGACAGATCAATGAGCAGTTCTTC
13,TRBD1,TRBV9,few,TRBJ2-7,CASSGTGSYEQYF,TGTGCCAGCAGCGGGACAGGGTCCTACGAGCAGTACTTC
15,NA,TRBV4-2,NA,TRBJ1-2,CASSQDLVNNYGYTF,TGTGCCAGCAGCCAAGATCTGGTCAATAACTATGGCTACACCTTC
13,TRBD1,TRBV7-2,NA,TRBJ2-7,CASSPGQGHEQYF,TGTGCCAGCAGCCCGGGACAGGGACACGAGCAGTACTTC
14,NA,TRBV15,NA,TRBJ1-6,CATSRDREKSPLHF,TGTGCCACCAGCAGGGACAGAGAAAAGTCACCCCTCCACTTT
13,TRBD1,TRBV6-5,NA,TRBJ2-1,CASSRDRYNEQFF,TGTGCCAGCTCCCGGGACAGGTACAATGAGCAGTTCTTC
13,NA,TRBV30,NA,TRBJ2-3,CAWRALGTDTQYF,TGTGCCTGGAGGGCACTCGGCACAGATACGCAGTATTTT
11,NA,TRBV20-1,NA,TRBJ2-1,CSAGVGNEQFF,TGCAGTGCTGGGGTAGGCAATGAGCAGTTCTTC
16,NA,TRBV5-4,once,TRBJ2-5,CASSPPLRTAKETQYF,TGTGCCAGCAGCCCACCCCTCCGGACAGCCAAGGAGACCCAGTACTTC
13,TRBD2,TRBV29-1,NA,TRBJ2-1,CSAGLAGGNEQFF,TGCAGCGCTGGACTAGCGGGGGGGAATGAGCAGTTCTTC
12,NA,TRBV29-1,NA,TRBJ1-1,CSVRPQNTEAFF,TGCAGCGTTAGACCCCAGAACACTGAAGCTTTCTTT
13,NA,TRBV10-3,NA,TRBJ2-1,CAIGRQEYNEQFF,TGTGCCATCGGGCGGCAGGAATACAATGAGCAGTTCTTC
13,NA,TRBV9,NA,TRBJ1-2,CASSVESGNGYTF,TGTGCCAGCAGCGTAGAATCGGGGAATGGCTACACCTTC
15,NA,TRBV7-2,once,TRBJ2-1,CASSLRAGTYNEQFF,TGTGCCAGCAGCTTAAGGGCAGGGACCTACAATGAGCAGTTCTTC
14,NA,TRBV5-1,few,TRBJ2-7,CASSLTGSGTEQYF,TGCGCCAGCAGCCTCACAGGGTCGGGCACCGAGCAGTACTTC
13,NA,TRBV7-2,few,TRBJ1-5,CASSYRSNQPQHF,TGTGCCAGCAGCTACAGGTCTAATCAGCCCCAGCATTTT
15,NA,TRBV15,NA,TRBJ1-2,CATSRGDPADYGYTF,TGTGCCACCAGCAGAGGGGACCCTGCGGACTATGGCTACACCTTC
13,NA,TRBV9,NA,TRBJ2-3,CASSVDPTDTQYF,TGTGCCAGCAGCGTAGATCCGACAGATACGCAGTATTTT
10,NA,TRBV29-1,NA,TRBJ2-1,CSVAGNEQFF,TGCAGCGTTGCGGGCAATGAGCAGTTCTTC
13,TRBD1,TRBV19,NA,TRBJ2-2,CASGTGWTGELFF,TGTGCCAGCGGGACAGGGTGGACTGGGGAGCTGTTTTTT
13,NA,TRBV29-1,NA,TRBJ2-3,CSVGGASTDTQYF,TGCAGCGTTGGGGGGGCTAGCACAGATACGCAGTATTTT
16,NA,TRBV29-1,few,TRBJ1-1,CSVVEVHTGFYTEAFF,TGCAGCGTCGTAGAGGTCCACACAGGGTTTTACACTGAAGCTTTCTTT
12,TRBD1,TRBV5-8,NA,TRBJ2-7,CASGIYAGTVDF,TGTGCCAGCGGGATCTATGCCGGGACAGTCGACTTC
18,TRBD1,TRBV29-1,few,TRBJ2-4,CSVPLAQGRSLAKNIQYF,TGCAGCGTTCCCCTAGCACAGGGGCGAAGCTTAGCCAAAAACATTCAGTACTTC
15,TRBD1,TRBV6-5,NA,TRBJ1-2,CASRKGWTGISGYTF,TGTGCCAGCAGAAAAGGGTGGACAGGGATATCTGGCTACACCTTC
15,NA,TRBV4-2,NA,TRBJ2-4,CASSQDAMAKNIQYF,TGTGCCAGCAGCCAAGACGCTATGGCCAAAAACATTCAGTACTTC
13,TRBD2,TRBV30,NA,TRBJ2-7,CAWSLGGGYEQYF,TGTGCCTGGAGTCTTGGGGGGGGCTACGAGCAGTACTTC
15,NA,TRBV2,NA,TRBJ2-6,CATSGRSSGANVLTF,TGTGCCACCTCCGGACGGAGCTCTGGGGCCAACGTCCTGACTTTC
13,TRBD2,TRBV9,NA,TRBJ2-1,CASSSGNYNEQFF,TGTGCCAGCAGCAGCGGGAATTACAATGAGCAGTTCTTC
15,NA,TRBV9,NA,TRBJ1-4,CASSVTVRTNEKLFF,TGTGCCAGCAGCGTAACAGTCCGCACTAATGAAAAACTGTTTTTT
14,TRBD1,TRBV6-5,NA,TRBJ2-5,CASSYGTGQGTQYF,TGTGCCAGCAGTTACGGGACAGGGCAGGGAACCCAGTACTTC
14,TRBD1,TRBV30,NA,TRBJ1-1,CAWKNGQVSTEAFF,TGTGCCTGGAAAAATGGACAGGTTTCCACTGAAGCTTTCTTT
13,NA,TRBV30,NA,TRBJ1-5,CAWSLADNQPQHF,TGTGCCTGGAGTCTCGCAGACAATCAGCCCCAGCATTTT
13,NA,TRBV2,NA,TRBJ1-6,CASSTGPYSPLHF,TGTGCCAGCAGTACAGGGCCCTATTCACCCCTCCACTTT
13,NA,TRBV30,NA,TRBJ1-5,CAWSGSRNQPQHF,TGTGCCTGGAGCGGGTCCCGAAATCAGCCCCAGCATTTT
13,NA,TRBV7-2,once,TRBJ2-1,CASSPSASGEQFF,TGTGCCAGCAGCCCCTCGGCGTCAGGTGAGCAGTTCTTC